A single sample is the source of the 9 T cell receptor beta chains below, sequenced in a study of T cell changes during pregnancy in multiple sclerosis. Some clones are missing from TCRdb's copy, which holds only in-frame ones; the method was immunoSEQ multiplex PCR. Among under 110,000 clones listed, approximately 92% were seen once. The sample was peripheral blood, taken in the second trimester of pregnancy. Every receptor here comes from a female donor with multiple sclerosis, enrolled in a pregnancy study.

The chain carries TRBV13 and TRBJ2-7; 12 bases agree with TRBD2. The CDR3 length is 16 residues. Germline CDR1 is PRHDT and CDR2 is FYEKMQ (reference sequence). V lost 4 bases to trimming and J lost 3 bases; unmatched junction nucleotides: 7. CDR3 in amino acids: CASSSLAGGPYYEQYF. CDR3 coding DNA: TGTGCCAGCAGCTCCCTAGCGGGAGGGCCGTACTACGAGCAGTACTTC. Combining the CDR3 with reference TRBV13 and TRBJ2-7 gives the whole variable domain AAGVIQSPRHLIKEKRETATLKCYPIPRHDTVYWYQQGPGQDPQFLISFYEKMQSDKGSIPDRFSAQQFSDYHSELNMSSLELGDSALYFCASSSLAGGPYYEQYFGPGTRLTVT.

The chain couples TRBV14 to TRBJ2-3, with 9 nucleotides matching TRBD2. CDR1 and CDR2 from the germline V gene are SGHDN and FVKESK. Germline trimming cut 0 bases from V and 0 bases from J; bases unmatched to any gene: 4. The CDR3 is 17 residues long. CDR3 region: CASSQDLAGLSTDTQYF. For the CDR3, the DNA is TGTGCCAGCAGCCAAGATCTAGCGGGGCTTAGCACAGATACGCAGTATTTT.

The CDR3 here is CASSLELRGAEQYF. The CDR3 nucleotides read TGTGCCAGCAGCTTAGAGCTACGGGGGGCTGAGCAGTACTTC. The chain is built from TRBV7-2 and TRBJ2-7, with D possibly being TRBD2 (7 bases). This CDR3 is built from 14 residues. In germline, CDR1 is SGHTA, CDR2 FQGNSA. V lost 1 base to trimming and J lost 7 bases, with 14 bases between them.

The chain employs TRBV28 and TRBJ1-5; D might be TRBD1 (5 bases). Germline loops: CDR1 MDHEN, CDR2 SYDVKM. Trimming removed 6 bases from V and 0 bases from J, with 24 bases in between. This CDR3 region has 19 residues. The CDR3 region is CASSPRRDLTLYSNQPQHF. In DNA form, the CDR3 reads TGTGCCAGCAGCCCCCGGAGGGACCTAACCCTCTATAGCAATCAGCCCCAGCATTTT.

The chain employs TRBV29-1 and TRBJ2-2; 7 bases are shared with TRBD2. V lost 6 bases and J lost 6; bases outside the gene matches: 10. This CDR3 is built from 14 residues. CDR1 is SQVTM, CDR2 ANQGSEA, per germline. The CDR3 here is CSVARRTRAGELFF. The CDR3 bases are TGCAGCGTGGCCCGGCGGACTAGGGCCGGGGAGCTGTTTTTT.

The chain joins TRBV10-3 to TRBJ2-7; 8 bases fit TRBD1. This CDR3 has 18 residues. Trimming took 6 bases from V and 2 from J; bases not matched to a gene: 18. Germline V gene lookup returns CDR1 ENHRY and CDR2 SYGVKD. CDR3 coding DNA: TGTGCCATCAGGGAAGGCGGCAGGGGGCATGGCGGAACCTACGAGCAGTACTTC. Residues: CAIREGGRGHGGTYEQYF.

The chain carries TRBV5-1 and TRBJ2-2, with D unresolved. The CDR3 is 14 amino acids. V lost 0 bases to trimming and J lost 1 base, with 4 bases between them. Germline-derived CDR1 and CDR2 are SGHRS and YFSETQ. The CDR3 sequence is CASSLVGNTGELFF. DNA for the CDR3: TGCGCCAGCAGCTTGGTCGGGAACACCGGGGAGCTGTTTTTT.

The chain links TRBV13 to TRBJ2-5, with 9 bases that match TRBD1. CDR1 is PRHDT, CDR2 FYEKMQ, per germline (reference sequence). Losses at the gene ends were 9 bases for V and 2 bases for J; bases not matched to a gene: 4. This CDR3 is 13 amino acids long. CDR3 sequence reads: CASGDRVQETQYF. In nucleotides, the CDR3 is TGTGCCAGTGGGGACAGGGTACAAGAGACCCAGTACTTC.

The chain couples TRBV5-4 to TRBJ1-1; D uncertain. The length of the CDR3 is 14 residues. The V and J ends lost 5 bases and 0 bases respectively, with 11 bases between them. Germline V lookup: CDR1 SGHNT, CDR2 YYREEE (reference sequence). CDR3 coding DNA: TGTGCCAGCAGTACCCGGGGATTGAACACTGAAGCTTTCTTT. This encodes CASSTRGLNTEAFF. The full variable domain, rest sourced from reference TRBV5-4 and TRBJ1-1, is ETGVTQSPTHLIKTRGQQVTLRCSSQSGHNTVSWYQQALGQGPQFIFQYYREEENGRGNFPPRFSGLQFPNYSSELNVNALELDDSALYLCASSTRGLNTEAFFGQGTRLTVV.